This T cell receptor (beta chain) is drawn from a study of OX40 agonist ivuxolimab in advanced cancers. Findings and caveats of the study: Clones of CD4+ and CD8+ blood T cells grew by week 6 at doses of 0.1 to 3.0 mg/kg.

Measured with immunoSEQ multiplex PCR; TCRdb has only the in-frame clones, and not every one. The sample lists roughly 89,000 clones; about 81% were seen once. About this clone: The antigen is unknown.

CDR3 length: 15 amino acids. Germline V gene sequence: CDR1 MDHEN, CDR2 SYDVKM. Trimming took 7 bases from V and 0 from J, leaving 16 bases between them. This material consisted of CD4+ or CD8+ T cells sorted from blood, taken in a trial of the OX40 agonist ivuxolimab. The genes are TRBV28 and TRBJ2-7; weak D call: TRBD1 (5 bases). The receptor was derived from an adult with an advanced solid tumor such as melanoma, head and neck, liver or kidney cancer. The CDR3 DNA sequence: TGTGCCAGCAAAGTTGGTCGGACACCCTCCTACGAGCAGTACTTC. Protein: CASKVGRTPSYEQYF.